This is a list of T cell receptor beta chains from one sample in a study of glioma-infiltrating T cells after dendritic cell vaccination. Only in-frame clones appear in the TCRdb table, and some are missing; sequencing was by immunoSEQ multiplex PCR. The data hold about 50,000 clones, with roughly 90% observed a single time. Here the sequenced sample was blood, taken after dendritic cell vaccination. The receptors shown here come from a human donor with glioblastoma. CDR3s include the opening cysteine and the closing phenylalanine or tryptophan. A D gene is named only where the DNA matches it firmly. Expanded clones are given a class, and other clones once, few, many or no size at all.

j_call,v_call,clone_size,d_call,cdr3_aa,cdr3_nt
TRBJ2-1,TRBV5-6,NA,TRBD1,CASSPRTGSYNEQFF,TGTGCCAGCAGCCCCCGGACAGGTTCCTACAATGAGCAGTTCTTC
TRBJ2-7,TRBV5-8,NA,TRBD2,CASSLYPREGAIYEQYF,TGTGCCAGCAGTTTATACCCCCGGGAGGGAGCAATCTACGAGCAGTACTTC
TRBJ1-2,TRBV29-1,NA,NA,CSVDSRAMDGYTF,TGCAGCGTTGATTCCAGGGCGATGGATGGCTACACCTTC
TRBJ2-1,TRBV5-1,NA,TRBD2,CASSLRRGGDSYNEQFF,TGCGCCAGCAGCTTGAGGCGGGGGGGAGACTCCTACAATGAGCAGTTCTTC
TRBJ1-1,TRBV18,NA,NA,CASSPPPGGSEAFF,TGTGCCAGCTCACCACCACCGGGGGGCTCTGAAGCTTTCTTT
TRBJ1-2,TRBV30,NA,NA,CAWEKVMTLAMDGYTF,TGTGCCTGGGAGAAGGTTATGACTCTAGCTATGGATGGCTACACCTTC
TRBJ2-7,TRBV7-2,NA,TRBD2,CATRLAGENEQYF,TGTGCCACCCGACTAGCGGGAGAAAACGAGCAGTACTTC
TRBJ1-4,TRBV5-1,NA,NA,CASRISGEPVEKLFF,TGCGCCAGCAGGATCTCCGGGGAGCCGGTAGAAAAACTGTTTTTT
TRBJ2-7,TRBV28,NA,TRBD1,CASRPPGQLSEQYF,TGTGCCAGCAGACCTCCGGGACAGCTTAGCGAGCAGTACTTC
TRBJ2-7,TRBV7-2,NA,TRBD1,CASSSWGQGNREQYF,TGTGCCAGCAGCTCATGGGGACAGGGAAATCGCGAGCAGTACTTC
TRBJ2-2,TRBV4-2,NA,NA,CASSRSRDTGELFF,TGTGCCAGCAGCCGAAGCAGGGACACCGGGGAGCTGTTTTTT
TRBJ2-5,TRBV9,once,NA,CASSVDEGRGTQYF,TGTGCCAGCAGCGTAGATGAAGGGAGAGGGACCCAGTACTTC
TRBJ2-1,TRBV19,NA,NA,CASSPRLDSGNNEQFF,TGTGCCAGTAGTCCACGTTTAGATAGCGGAAACAATGAGCAGTTCTTC
TRBJ1-2,TRBV28,NA,NA,CASSLSPGPLYGYTF,TGTGCCAGCAGTTTATCCCCTGGTCCACTCTATGGCTACACCTTC
TRBJ1-2,TRBV4-3,NA,TRBD1,CASSQGRTGYGYTF,TGCGCCAGCAGCCAAGGAAGGACAGGGTATGGCTACACCTTC
TRBJ2-1,TRBV27,once,TRBD2,CASSNSGRSYNEQFF,TGTGCCAGCAGTAATAGCGGGAGGTCCTACAATGAGCAGTTCTTC
TRBJ1-1,TRBV5-6,NA,TRBD1,CASSLGTGWSNTEAFF,TGTGCCAGCAGCCTAGGGACAGGGTGGTCGAACACTGAAGCTTTCTTT
TRBJ2-1,TRBV9,NA,NA,CASSVAGNEQFF,TGTGCCAGCAGCGTAGCCGGGAATGAGCAGTTCTTC
TRBJ2-7,TRBV6-1,NA,TRBD2,CASSEALVAGAYEQYF,TGTGCCAGCAGTGAAGCGTTGGTAGCGGGAGCTTACGAGCAGTACTTC
TRBJ2-7,TRBV5-1,NA,NA,CASSDGHAEQYF,TGCGCCAGCAGCGACGGACACGCCGAGCAGTACTTC
TRBJ2-7,TRBV11-2,few,TRBD1,CASSRGGGSYEQYF,TGTGCCAGCAGTCGAGGGGGCGGCTCCTACGAGCAGTACTTC
TRBJ2-5,TRBV5-4,NA,NA,CASSTGGPETQYF,TGTGCCAGCAGCACCGGAGGGCCGGAGACCCAGTACTTC
TRBJ1-2,TRBV6-1,NA,NA,CASRTPGVGYTF,TGTGCCAGCAGGACACCAGGGGTCGGCTACACCTTC
TRBJ1-2,TRBV15,NA,NA,CATSRGGGNHLAYGYTF,TGTGCCACCAGCAGAGGGGGCGGGAACCATCTGGCCTATGGCTACACCTTC
TRBJ2-7,TRBV4-1,NA,NA,CASSQGRLARHEQYF,TGCGCCAGCAGCCAGGGGCGTCTGGCGCGCCACGAGCAGTACTTC
TRBJ2-1,TRBV5-1,once,TRBD1,CASSLEPGQATYNEQFF,TGCGCCAGCAGCTTGGAACCGGGACAGGCAACCTACAATGAGCAGTTCTTC
TRBJ2-3,TRBV6-6,NA,NA,CASSYSMGVADTQYF,TGTGCCAGCAGTTACTCGATGGGAGTGGCAGATACGCAGTATTTT
TRBJ2-7,TRBV4-1,NA,NA,CASSQEVGVGYEQYF,TGCGCCAGCAGCCAAGAGGTAGGGGTCGGCTACGAGCAGTACTTC
TRBJ2-5,TRBV5-1,NA,NA,CASSRGRFQETQYF,TGCGCCAGCAGTCGGGGGAGGTTCCAAGAGACCCAGTACTTC
TRBJ2-5,TRBV14,NA,TRBD2,CASSQFRRLAGQETQYF,TGTGCCAGCAGCCAATTTCGGAGACTAGCGGGGCAAGAGACCCAGTACTTC
TRBJ2-3,TRBV19,NA,TRBD1,CASSLGQTDTQYF,TGTGCCAGTAGTTTGGGACAGACGGATACGCAGTATTTT
TRBJ1-3,TRBV7-2,few,NA,CASSDLHFAIYF,TGTGCCAGCAGCGACTTGCACTTCGCCATATATTTT
TRBJ2-3,TRBV5-1,few,NA,CASSLASADTQYF,TGCGCCAGCAGCTTGGCCTCCGCAGATACGCAGTATTTT
TRBJ2-7,TRBV7-2,NA,TRBD2,CASSLTGTRPYEQYF,TGTGCCAGCAGCTTAACCGGGACTAGACCCTACGAGCAGTACTTC
TRBJ1-1,TRBV10-3,NA,TRBD1,CATTGTGSYMNTEAFF,TGTGCCACTACTGGGACAGGTTCGTACATGAACACTGAAGCTTTCTTT
TRBJ2-7,TRBV7-8,few,NA,CASGEAPTYEQYF,TGTGCCAGCGGGGAGGCCCCCACCTACGAGCAGTACTTC
TRBJ1-2,TRBV9,NA,TRBD1,CASSVADRTYSYTF,TGTGCCAGCAGCGTAGCGGACAGGACTTATAGCTACACCTTC
TRBJ1-2,TRBV28,NA,TRBD1,CASKRDRPYGYTF,TGTGCCAGCAAGCGGGACAGGCCCTATGGCTACACCTTC
TRBJ2-7,TRBV6-1,NA,TRBD1,CASSGEGTGAYEQYF,TGTGCCAGCAGTGGTGAGGGGACAGGGGCCTACGAGCAGTACTTC
TRBJ2-7,TRBV7-2,NA,TRBD2,CASSKAGTSGRAEQYF,TGTGCCAGCAGTAAAGCGGGGACTAGCGGGAGGGCCGAGCAGTACTTC
TRBJ2-2,TRBV5-1,NA,NA,CASSLDRANTGELFF,TGCGCCAGCAGCTTGGACAGGGCGAACACCGGGGAGCTGTTTTTT
TRBJ2-3,TRBV19,NA,NA,CASSADTIRTDTQYF,TGTGCCAGTAGTGCCGACACGATTCGCACAGATACGCAGTATTTT
TRBJ1-5,TRBV4-1,NA,NA,CASSQGGPQHF,TGCGCCAGCAGCCAGGGGGGGCCCCAGCATTTT